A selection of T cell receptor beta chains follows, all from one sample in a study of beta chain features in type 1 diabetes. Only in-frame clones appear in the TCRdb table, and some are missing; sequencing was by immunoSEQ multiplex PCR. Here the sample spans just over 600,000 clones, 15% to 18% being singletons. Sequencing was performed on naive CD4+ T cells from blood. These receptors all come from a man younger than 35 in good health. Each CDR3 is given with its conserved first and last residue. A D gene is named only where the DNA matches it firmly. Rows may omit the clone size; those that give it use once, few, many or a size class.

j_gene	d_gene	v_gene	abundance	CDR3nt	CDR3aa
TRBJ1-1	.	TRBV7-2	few	TGTGCCAGCAGACCTGACAGAAGGCAAACTGAAGCTTTCTTT	CASRPDRRQTEAFF
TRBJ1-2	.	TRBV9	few	TGTGCCAGCAGAAAGACAGGAGCTAACTATGGCTACACCTTC	CASRKTGANYGYTF
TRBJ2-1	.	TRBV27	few	TGTGCCAGCAGTAACGAGCTGGGCAATGAGCAGTTCTTC	CASSNELGNEQFF
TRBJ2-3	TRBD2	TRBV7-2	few	TGTGCCAGCACCATCGGGGGGGCGTCGGATACGCAGTATTTT	CASTIGGASDTQYF
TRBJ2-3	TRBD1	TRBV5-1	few	TGCGCCAGCAGCCCCTCCCGACAGGGGACAGATACGCAGTATTTT	CASSPSRQGTDTQYF
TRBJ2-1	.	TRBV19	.	TGTGCCAGTAGTATTGCCAGGGATAACAATGAGCAGTTCTTC	CASSIARDNNEQFF
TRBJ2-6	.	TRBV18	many	TGTGCCAGCTCACCATTGCTCTCTGGGGCCAACGTCCTGACTTTC	CASSPLLSGANVLTF
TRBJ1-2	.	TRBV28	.	TGTGCCAGCAGCCAGAGCCTATTAGGCTACACCTTC	CASSQSLLGYTF
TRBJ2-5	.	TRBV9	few	TGTGCCAGCAGCGTATCTTCCTGGGGAGAGACCCAGTACTTC	CASSVSSWGETQYF
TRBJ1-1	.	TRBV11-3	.	TGTGCCAGCAGCTTCGGACGGAGCAACACTGAAGCTTTCTTT	CASSFGRSNTEAFF
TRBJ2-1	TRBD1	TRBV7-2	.	TGTGCCAGCAGCCTAACGGGACAGGGTAGGGATGAGCAGTTCTTC	CASSLTGQGRDEQFF
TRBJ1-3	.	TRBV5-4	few	TGTGCCAGCAGCTTGTTCGGAAACACCATATATTTT	CASSLFGNTIYF
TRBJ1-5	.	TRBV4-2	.	TGTGCCAGCAGACAAGCCGGGAATCAGCCCCAGCATTTT	CASRQAGNQPQHF
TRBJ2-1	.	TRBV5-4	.	TGTGCCAGCAGCTCTGACATAGGGAGAGATGAGCAGTTCTTC	CASSSDIGRDEQFF
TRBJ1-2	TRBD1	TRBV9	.	TGTGCCAGCAGCCGTCAGGGACAGGTGCCGAGCTACACCTTC	CASSRQGQVPSYTF
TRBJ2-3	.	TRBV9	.	TGTGCCAGCAGCCCGGGGACCGACACAGATACGCAGTATTTT	CASSPGTDTDTQYF
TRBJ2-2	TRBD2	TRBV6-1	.	TGTGCCAGCAGTGCGGCGGGAGGCGGGAACACCGGGGAGCTGTTTTTT	CASSAAGGGNTGELFF
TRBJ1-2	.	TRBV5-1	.	TGCGCCAGCAGCTCCATTTTAGGGGCTGGGGTCTATGGCTACACCTTC	CASSSILGAGVYGYTF
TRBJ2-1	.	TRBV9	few	TGTGCCAGCAGCGTAGAGGGAGCCTCCTACAATGAGCAGTTCTTC	CASSVEGASYNEQFF
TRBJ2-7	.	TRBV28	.	TGTGCCAGCAGTTCGGGGACTGCAGCCTACGAGCAGTACTTC	CASSSGTAAYEQYF
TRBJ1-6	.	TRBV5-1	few	TGCGCCAGCAGCCCACAGGGACCCGATAATTCACCCCTCCACTTT	CASSPQGPDNSPLHF
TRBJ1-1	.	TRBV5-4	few	TGTGCCAGCAGCTCTTCGACAAAACACTCTGAAGCTTTCTTT	CASSSSTKHSEAFF
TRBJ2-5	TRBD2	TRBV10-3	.	TGTGCCATCAGTCTTACTAGCGGGAGGGCCGTAGAGACCCAGTACTTC	CAISLTSGRAVETQYF
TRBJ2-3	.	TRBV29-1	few	TGCAGCTCTGGAGGGGTGGGCACAGATACGCAGTATTTT	CSSGGVGTDTQYF
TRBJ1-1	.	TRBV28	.	TGTGCCAGCAGCCCTCCGACGGGGATCGGCACTGAAGCTTTCTTT	CASSPPTGIGTEAFF
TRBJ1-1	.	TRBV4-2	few	TGTGCCAGCAGCCCTTTGGGGTACTACACTGAAGCTTTCTTT	CASSPLGYYTEAFF
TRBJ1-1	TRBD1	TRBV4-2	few	TGTGCCAGCAGCCAAGAGGACAGGGCGAACACTGAAGCTTTCTTT	CASSQEDRANTEAFF
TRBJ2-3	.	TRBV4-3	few	TGCGCCAGCAGCCAAGATGCGGGTGCCCGTTCAGATACGCAGTATTTT	CASSQDAGARSDTQYF
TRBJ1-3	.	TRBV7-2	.	TGTGCCAGCACCCTGGGGGATATTCTATATTTT	CASTLGDILYF
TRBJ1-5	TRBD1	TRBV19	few	TGTGCCAGTAGTACGACAGGGATGAGCAATCAGCCCCAGCATTTT	CASSTTGMSNQPQHF
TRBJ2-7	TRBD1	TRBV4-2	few	TGTGCCAGCAGCCAACCGGGACAGGGGGCTCACTACGAGCAGTACTTC	CASSQPGQGAHYEQYF
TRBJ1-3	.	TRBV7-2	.	TGTGCCAGCAGCTTAAGAACAGTAGGAAACACCATATATTTT	CASSLRTVGNTIYF
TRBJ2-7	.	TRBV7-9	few	TGTGCCAGCAGCTTATATGGGGGCGGCGAGCAGTACTTC	CASSLYGGGEQYF
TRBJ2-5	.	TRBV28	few	TGTGCCAGCAGTTTATTCGGTAAACAAGAGACCCAGTACTTC	CASSLFGKQETQYF
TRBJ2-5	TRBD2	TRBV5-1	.	TGCGCCAGCAGCTTGGCTGGACTAGGAGGCGGGGAGACCCAGTACTTC	CASSLAGLGGGETQYF
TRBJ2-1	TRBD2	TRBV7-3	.	TGTGCCAGCAGCGCGACTAGCGGGACTTACAATGAGCAGTTCTTC	CASSATSGTYNEQFF
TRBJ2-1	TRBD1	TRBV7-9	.	TGTGCCAGCAGCTCGATCCGGGACAGGGATTACAATGAGCAGTTCTTC	CASSSIRDRDYNEQFF
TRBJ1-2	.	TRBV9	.	TGTGCCAGCAGCGTGGGGGAGATGAGGGCGGGCTACACCTTC	CASSVGEMRAGYTF
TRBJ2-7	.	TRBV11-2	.	TGTGCCAGCAGATCGTGGGGAGTGAGGGAGGCCTACGAGCAGTACTTC	CASRSWGVREAYEQYF
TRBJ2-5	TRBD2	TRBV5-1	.	TGCGCCAGCAGCTTGGCCTATCCGGAAGCGGGAGAAGAGTCAGAGACCCAGTACTTC	CASSLAYPEAGEESETQYF
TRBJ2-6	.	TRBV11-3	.	TGTGCCAGCAGCTTGGTGGCGGGATTTACAGCCAACGTCCTGACTTTC	CASSLVAGFTANVLTF
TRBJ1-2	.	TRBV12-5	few	TGTGCTAGTGGAATCCCAGGGCCGTATGGCTACACCTTC	CASGIPGPYGYTF
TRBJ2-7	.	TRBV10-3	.	TGTGCCATCTCGGCCAGAGCCTACGAGCAGTACTTC	CAISARAYEQYF
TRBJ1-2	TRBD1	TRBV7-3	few	TGTGCCAGCAGCTCGACCGGGACAGGAATTTATGGCTACACCTTC	CASSSTGTGIYGYTF
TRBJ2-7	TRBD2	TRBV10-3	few	TGTGCCATCAGACGACTAGCGGGAGGGGGCGAGCAGTACTTC	CAIRRLAGGGEQYF
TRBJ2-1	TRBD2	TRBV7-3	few	TGTGCCAGCAGCTTAACCCCGCTAGCGGGATATGAGCAGTTCTTC	CASSLTPLAGYEQFF
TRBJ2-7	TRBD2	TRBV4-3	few	TGCGCCAGCAGCCCCGGGGGACTAGGGGGCTACGAGCAGTACTTC	CASSPGGLGGYEQYF
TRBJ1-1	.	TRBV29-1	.	TGCAGCTCCTTAGGATCCGGGACAACTGAAGCTTTCTTT	CSSLGSGTTEAFF
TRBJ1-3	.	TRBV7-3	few	TGTGCCAGCAGCTACGGGGGCTCTGGAAACACCATATATTTT	CASSYGGSGNTIYF
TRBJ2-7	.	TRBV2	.	TGTGCCAGCAGTGGGACCGCGGGACTCGGCTTC	CASSGTAGLGF
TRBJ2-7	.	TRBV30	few	TGTGCCTGGAGTGTCTTTGAGGTCAATCCCTACGAGCAGTACTTC	CAWSVFEVNPYEQYF
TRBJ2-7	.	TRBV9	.	TGTGCCAGCAGCGTAGAACCTCACTCCTACGAGCAGTACTTC	CASSVEPHSYEQYF
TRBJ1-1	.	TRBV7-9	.	TGTGCCAGCAGCTTATGGACAGTGAACACTGAAGCTTTCTTT	CASSLWTVNTEAFF
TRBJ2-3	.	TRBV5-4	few	TGTGCCAGCAGCCCCGCCGGGGCCCTCACAGATACGCAGTATTTT	CASSPAGALTDTQYF